This T cell receptor (beta chain) is drawn from a study of blood T cell repertoires in COVID-19. Some clones are missing from TCRdb's copy, which holds only in-frame ones; the method was immunoSEQ multiplex PCR. The sample yields some 320,000 clones, about 85% seen once. Losses at the gene ends were 4 bases for V and 10 bases for J; bases not matched to a gene: 11. CDR1 and CDR2 from the germline V gene are LNHDA and SQIVND (reference sequence). CDR3 length: 14 amino acids. Clinical history as reported by participants underpinned cohort assignment. All exposed participants met a person with COVID-19 within 2 weeks before entering the study.

The sequencing input was PBMCs or T cells enriched from blood (not recorded which). This TCR was sampled from a woman aged 25-40 years who had been exposed to COVID-19. The chain has TRBV19 and TRBJ1-1, with 8 bases matching TRBD1. The CDR3 is CASSTRDRTLGAFF. DNA for the CDR3: TGTGCCAGTAGTACCCGGGACAGGACCCTCGGAGCTTTCTTT.